What follows are 8 T cell receptor beta chains derived from one specimen sequenced in a study of technical replicates of blood from a handful of donors (dated by TCRdb to about 2017). Receptor amplification or capture employed the immunoSEQ multiplex PCR assay. TCRdb re-hosts the immuneACCESS table, in-frame sequences only. Its copies lack some clones; in the studies checked, an unresolved V gene accounts for under half of them, and the cause for the rest is not known. In all, the sample holds about 79,000 clones, and under 95% of those were seen once. The ten largest clones represent under 0.3% of the sample. The sample consisted of T cells isolated from PBMCs. These receptors came from a human donor in good health.

The CDR3 reads CASSLLGANTEAFF. The CDR3 DNA sequence: TGTGCCAGCAGTTTGCTAGGGGCGAACACTGAAGCTTTCTTT. This chain uses TRBV27 with TRBJ1-1, with TRBD1 as a possible D gene (5 bases). V was trimmed by 3 bases and J by 1 base, leaving 9 bases between them. Germline V gene data show CDR1 as MNHEY and CDR2 as SMNVEV (reference sequence). The CDR3 is 14 residues long.

The rearrangement uses TRBV2 and TRBJ2-5; D possibly corresponds to TRBD2 (6 bases). Trimming removed 8 bases from V and 6 bases from J, with 22 bases in between. This CDR3 comprises 15 residues. Germline V gene sequence: CDR1 SNHLY, CDR2 FYNNEI. CDR3 in amino acids: CASFERGLGLKTQYF. The CDR3 DNA reads TGTGCCAGCTTCGAAAGGGGACTGGGCTTGAAGACCCAGTACTTC.

This clone was picked up a small number of times. The chain combines TRBV10-3 with TRBJ1-5; no firm D call. Looked up from germline, CDR1 is ENHRY and CDR2 is SYGVKD. The CDR3 is made up of 15 amino acids. Trimming took off 2 bases at V and 0 bases at J, with 8 bases between the two ends. The CDR3 coding sequence is TGTGCCATCAGTGAGCCCGGGTTTAGCAATCAGCCCCAGCATTTT. Its protein is CAISEPGFSNQPQHF.

The chain uses TRBV9 and TRBJ1-3; D is unresolved. CDR1 is SGDLS, CDR2 YYNGEE, per germline. This CDR3 has 15 residues. V was pared by 3 bases and J by 0 bases, with 10 bases between. The DNA for the CDR3 is TGTGCCAGCAGCGCCGACACGAGCTCTGGAAACACCATATATTTT. Protein sequence: CASSADTSSGNTIYF. Full variable domain (remainder filled in from reference TRBV9 and TRBJ1-3): DSGVTQTPKHLITATGQRVTLRCSPRSGDLSVYWYQQSLDQGLQFLIQYYNGEERAKGNILERFSAQQFPDLHSELNLSSLELGDSALYFCASSADTSSGNTIYFGEGSWLTVV.

As to this clone: The germline gene is not matched at one end of the junction; a read error may be the cause. The genes are TRBV7-8 and TRBJ2-6, with 7 nucleotides matching TRBD1. CDR3 length: 15 amino acids. Germline V gene sequence: CDR1 SGHVS, CDR2 FQNEAQ. The CDR3 is CASRLDRAGANVLTF. CDR3 nucleotide sequence: TGTGCCAGCAGGTTAGACAGGGCTGGGGCCAACGTCCTGACTTTC.

This clone has only one observation. The chain employs TRBV23-1 and TRBJ2-5; 12 bases fit TRBD2. TRBV23-1 carries the ORF label, with uncertain function. The trim removed 0 bases at V and 2 bases at J, leaving 10 bases unmatched. This CDR3 contains 19 residues. The chain's CDR3 is CASSQSSNLAGGVQETQYF. DNA for the CDR3: TGCGCCAGCAGTCAATCATCGAATCTAGCGGGAGGGGTTCAAGAGACCCAGTACTTC.

The chain carries TRBV4-1 and TRBJ1-2; the D gene is possibly TRBD1 (6 bases). Per germline, CDR1 MGHRA and CDR2 YSYEKL. Trimming shortened V by 2 bases and J by 5 bases, and 9 bases separated the two germline ends. The CDR3 consists of 13 residues. The CDR3 bases are TGCGCCAGCAGCCAAACAGGGCCATATGGCTACACCTTC. The encoded protein is CASSQTGPYGYTF.

Only one count was recorded for this clone. The chain links TRBV5-4 to TRBJ2-1, with TRBD1 matching over 8 bases. The CDR3 covers 15 residues. Germline V gene lookup returns CDR1 SGHNT and CDR2 YYREEE (reference sequence). V lost 0 bases and J lost 2; bases outside the gene matches: 1. The CDR3 bases are TGTGCCAGCAGCTTGGACAGGGGGACCTACAATGAGCAGTTCTTC. The encoded protein is CASSLDRGTYNEQFF.